The 23 T cell receptor beta chains below come from one sample, sequenced in a study of identical twins. TCRdb re-called the 5' RACE reads with MiXCR, one entry per CDR3 protein. The sample includes 400,000 to 600,000 distinct CDR3 sequences, about a fifth seen only once; the top ten take approximately 0.48%. The same sample was also studied in work on yellow fever vaccine responses in identical twins.

The specimen was CD4+ T cells sorted from blood. Receptors originate from a woman younger than 35 in good health.

V is TRBV28 and J is TRBJ1-5; TRBD1 agrees at 9 bases. This CDR3 spans 14 amino acids. V lost 2 bases, J lost 6 bases, and 2 bases stayed unmatched. The germline gives CDR1 MDHEN, CDR2 SYDVKM. For the CDR3, the DNA is TGTGCCAGCAGTTTAGGGACAGGGTTTCAGCCCCAGCATTTT. This sequence encodes CASSLGTGFQPQHF.

CDR3 sequence reads: CASSPPNPYEQYF. The DNA of the CDR3 is TGTGCCAGCAGCCCGCCGAACCCCTACGAGCAGTACTTC. V gene TRBV7-9 combines with J gene TRBJ2-7; D ambiguous. This CDR3 is built from 13 residues. Trimming pared 5 bases from V and 2 bases from J, leaving 10 bases between. CDR1 and CDR2 (germline): SEHNR, FQNEAQ (reference sequence). Combining the CDR3 with reference TRBV7-9 and TRBJ2-7 gives the whole variable domain DTGVSQNPRHKITKRGQNVTFRCDPISEHNRLYWYRQTLGQGPEFLTYFQNEAQLEKSRLLSDRFSAERPKGSFSTLEIQRTEQGDSAMYLCASSPPNPYEQYFGPGTRLTVT.

The chain combines TRBV5-1 with TRBJ2-1; a weak D match, TRBD1 (5 bases). Trimming removed 2 bases at V and 8 bases at J, with 11 bases between. CDR3 size: 13 residues. Germline V gene sequence: CDR1 SGHRS, CDR2 YFSETQ. CDR3 sequence (DNA): TGCGCCAGCAGCTTCCACGACAGAGATGAGCAGTTCTTC. It is translated as CASSFHDRDEQFF.

This clonotype showed up just once. The chain carries TRBV29-1 and TRBJ2-1; 15 nucleotides align to TRBD2. From germline, CDR1 is SQVTM and CDR2 ANQGSEA. V gave up 6 bases and J gave up 0 bases; unmatched junction bases: 6. The CDR3 is 17 amino acids. CDR3 nucleotide sequence: TGCAGCGTCACGGGACTAGCGGGAGGAATCTCCTACAATGAGCAGTTCTTC. Translation: CSVTGLAGGISYNEQFF.

The J gene is TRBJ2-7, the V gene TRBV29-1; 7 nucleotides align to TRBD2. The ends lost 7 bases at V and 5 bases at J; junction bases unmatched: 2. Germline values: CDR1 SQVTM, CDR2 ANQGSEA. This CDR3 has 10 amino acids. CDR3 in amino acids: CSAGLDEQYF. As DNA, the CDR3 is TGCAGCGCTGGACTAGACGAGCAGTACTTC.

V and J are TRBV5-1 and TRBJ2-2, with D perhaps matching TRBD2 (6 bases). Germline loops: CDR1 SGHRS, CDR2 YFSETQ. This CDR3 contains 15 residues. V lost 6 bases, J lost 0 bases, and 12 bases lay in between. CDR3 protein: CASTTGVSNTGELFF. The DNA for the CDR3 is TGCGCCAGCACGACGGGAGTCTCGAACACCGGGGAGCTGTTTTTT.

The chain employs TRBV11-2 and TRBJ2-3; 10 bases align to TRBD2. V was pared by 5 bases and J by 2 bases, with 7 bases of the junction left unmatched. CDR1 and CDR2 from the germline V gene are SGHAT and FQNNGV. The CDR3 length is 16 residues. The CDR3 DNA reads TGTGCCAGCAGCACCGGACTAGCGGTAATCACAGATACGCAGTATTTT. Protein sequence: CASSTGLAVITDTQYF.

The chain recombines TRBV5-1 with TRBJ2-2, with D unresolved. CDR3 length: 14 amino acids. Trimming cost V 0 bases and J 4 bases, with 7 bases left between them. In germline, CDR1 is SGHRS, CDR2 YFSETQ. CDR3 residues: CASSLEWATGELFF. The DNA for the CDR3 is TGCGCCAGCAGCTTGGAGTGGGCCACCGGGGAGCTGTTTTTT.

This clonotype was recorded a few times. The J gene is TRBJ2-1, the V gene TRBV12-3 or TRBV12-4; D gene unclear. V lost 8 bases and J 0 bases, leaving 11 bases between the germline ends. CDR3 length: 14 amino acids. CDR3 sequence (DNA): TGTGCCAGCCATGGCCAGATCTCCTACAATGAGCAGTTCTTC. Its translation: CASHGQISYNEQFF.

This clonotype was recorded a few times. This chain links TRBV29-1 with TRBJ1-1, with D perhaps TRBD1 (6 bases). Between the trimmed V and J ends, which lost 7 bases and 5 bases, there was a span of 20 bases. The CDR3 length is 14 residues. CDR1 is SQVTM and CDR2 is ANQGSEA in the germline V gene. CDR3 DNA: TGCAGCGCCATAGTAGGACAGTTGAGAACTGAAGCTTTCTTT. Amino acid sequence: CSAIVGQLRTEAFF.

In this sample, this clonotype turned up a few times. CDR3 sequence reads: CSGGLAGSSYNEQFF. The CDR3 coding sequence is TGCAGCGGGGGCCTAGCGGGTAGCTCCTACAATGAGCAGTTCTTC. The V and J genes are TRBV29-1 and TRBJ2-1; TRBD2 aligns across 8 bases. Per the germline V gene, CDR1 is SQVTM and CDR2 is ANQGSEA. Trimming took 7 bases from V and 0 from J; bases not matched to a gene: 8. This CDR3 has 15 amino acids.

The table lists this clonotype with a few counts. The genes are TRBV15 and TRBJ2-5; 7 nucleotides line up with TRBD1. The germline CDR1 and CDR2 sequences are LNHNV and YYDKDF (reference sequence). The CDR3 totals 15 residues. After removal of 5 bases from V and 4 bases from J, the junction contained 10 bases not matched to a gene. This chain's CDR3 is CATSGSAGGSETQYF. CDR3 nucleotide sequence: TGTGCCACCAGCGGAAGTGCAGGGGGATCAGAGACCCAGTACTTC.

The sample holds a few counts of this clonotype. This chain connects TRBV7-9 to TRBJ2-3, with D perhaps TRBD2 (6 bases). Germline V gene sequence: CDR1 SEHNR, CDR2 FQNEAQ (reference sequence). Trimming took 5 bases from V and 0 from J, leaving 15 bases between them. CDR3 size: 16 residues. Here the CDR3 reads CASSRWGDPSTDTQYF. CDR3 sequence (DNA): TGTGCCAGCAGCCGATGGGGGGACCCTAGCACAGATACGCAGTATTTT.

This clonotype was recorded a few times. The chain is built from TRBV12-3 or TRBV12-4 and TRBJ1-1; tentatively, D is TRBD1 (5 bases). V lost 2 bases and J 8 bases, leaving 12 bases between the germline ends. The CDR3 has 13 residues. The CDR3 protein is CASSLIRATEAFF. DNA of the CDR3: TGTGCCAGCAGTTTAATCAGGGCCACGGAAGCTTTCTTT.

This clonotype was seen repeatedly, ten times or more. The genes are TRBV5-1 and TRBJ2-7, with D perhaps being TRBD1 or TRBD2 (5 bases each). This CDR3 has 13 residues. V lost 4 bases, J lost 0 bases, and 8 bases lay in between. The germline V gene has CDR1 SGHRS and CDR2 YFSETQ. The CDR3 DNA is TGCGCCAGCAGCCGGGACCCCTCCTACGAGCAGTACTTC. Protein: CASSRDPSYEQYF. Full variable domain (missing parts from reference TRBV5-1 and TRBJ2-7): KAGVTQTPRYLIKTRGQQVTLSCSPISGHRSVSWYQQTPGQGLQFLFEYFSETQRNKGNFPGRFSGRQFSNSRSEMNVSTLELGDSALYLCASSRDPSYEQYFGPGTRLTVT.

This clonotype has just a few counts. The chain has TRBV29-1 and TRBJ2-1; 7 bases line up with TRBD1. Germline values: CDR1 SQVTM, CDR2 ANQGSEA. This CDR3 has 16 amino acids. J gave up 5 bases and V 7 bases, and 17 bases lay outside the gene matches. Written as DNA, the CDR3 is TGCAGCGCCCCGTGTCCACAGGGGAAATTCGACAATGAGCAGTTCTTC. Translating gives CSAPCPQGKFDNEQFF.

This clonotype was recorded a few times. J is TRBJ2-5 and V is TRBV6-5; perhaps TRBD1 as D (6 bases). This CDR3 region has 16 residues. The ends were cut back, 2 bases at V and 5 bases at J, with 18 bases in the middle. CDR1 is MNHEY, CDR2 SVGAGI, per germline. CDR3 in amino acids: CASSYLLRGRSETQYF. CDR3 nucleotide sequence: TGTGCCAGCAGTTACCTACTCAGGGGTAGGAGCGAGACCCAGTACTTC.

This chain joins TRBV12-3 or TRBV12-4 and TRBJ2-7; 9 nucleotides align to TRBD2. The V gene end was trimmed by 5 bases and the J gene end by 5 bases; junction bases not matched to a gene: 7. The CDR3 loop spans 14 amino acids. The CDR3 nucleotides are TGTGCCAGCAGTCGGGCGGGAGGGCCCGACGAGCAGTACTTC. Translated: CASSRAGGPDEQYF.

This clonotype has just a few counts. V and J are TRBV12-3 or TRBV12-4 and TRBJ2-3, with 13 positions matching TRBD2. The CDR3 has 20 residues. J gave up 2 bases and V 5 bases, and 16 bases lay outside the gene matches. CDR3: CASSKSKWRLAGGPTDTQYF. DNA for the CDR3: TGTGCCAGCAGTAAATCAAAATGGCGACTAGCGGGGGGCCCCACAGATACGCAGTATTTT.

In its sample, this clonotype was seen a few times. The chain is built from TRBV5-1 and TRBJ1-1, with D hard to call. The CDR3 has 15 amino acids. The germline V gene encodes CDR1 SGHRS and CDR2 YFSETQ. Trimming took 4 bases from V and 5 from J, leaving 18 bases between them. The CDR3, as DNA: TGCGCCAGCAGCGTGTCCGGCGGATTTGAGACTGAAGCTTTCTTT. Its translation is CASSVSGGFETEAFF.

This clonotype was recorded a few times. V is TRBV5-1 and J is TRBJ2-5, with a tentative D call TRBD2 (5 bases). Germline-derived CDR1 and CDR2 are SGHRS and YFSETQ. CDR3 length: 15 amino acids. The V end lost 0 bases, the J end lost 4 bases, and 13 bases lay between the germline ends. CDR3 sequence reads: CASSLELGRAETQYF. DNA of the CDR3: TGCGCCAGCAGCTTGGAACTAGGACGGGCAGAGACCCAGTACTTC.

The V call is TRBV2, the J call TRBJ2-5; TRBD1 or TRBD2 may be the D gene (5 bases each). The V and J ends lost 6 bases and 5 bases respectively, with 13 bases between them. The germline CDR1 and CDR2 sequences are SNHLY and FYNNEI. This CDR3 spans 13 amino acids. CDR3: CASSSGRKETQYF. CDR3 sequence (DNA): TGTGCCAGCAGCTCGGGACGGAAGGAGACCCAGTACTTC.

This clonotype has just a few counts. The V and J genes are TRBV18 and TRBJ2-2; D possibly matches TRBD1 or TRBD2 (5 bases each). Germline loops: CDR1 KGHSH, CDR2 LQKENI. The CDR3 totals 16 residues. V was trimmed by 1 base and J by 5 bases, leaving 14 bases between them. The CDR3 protein is CASSPQTGARTGELFF. The CDR3 bases are TGTGCCAGCTCACCACAGACCGGGGCGCGGACCGGGGAGCTGTTTTTT.